This T cell receptor beta chain was captured by sequencing in a study of low-dose radiotherapy and immunotherapy resistance in tumors. Study-wide background: Nivolumab was given to patients as a 240 mg flat dose every two weeks, and ipilimumab at 1 mg/kg every six weeks. Both were delivered intravenously. The study administered intravenous cyclophosphamide at 200 mg/m2 every two weeks, one day ahead of radiation and immunotherapy.

V lost 2 bases and J lost 0, with 12 bases in between. In germline, CDR1 is SGHRS, CDR2 YFSETQ. This CDR3 spans 16 amino acids. This clonotype was seen repeatedly, ten times or more. Time point specified: before trial treatment. The treatment that donors received included nivolumab, ipilimumab, aspirin, low-dose cyclophosphamide and low-dose radiotherapy. TRAV- and TRBV-specific primers, spanning alpha and beta chains, primed first-strand cDNA. A roughly 20-cycle PCR with a constant-region primer and V-primer adapter amplified TCRs. One entry per CDR3 protein, called by TCRdb with MiXCR from the reads. The table shows tens of thousands of distinct CDR3 sequences, with roughly a sixth occurring only once.

The genes are TRBV5-1 and TRBJ2-1; perhaps TRBD1 as D (5 bases). This TCR came from a male donor with prostate cancer. Sequencing was performed on PBMCs, taken before treatment. CDR3 sequence: CASSLSTASSYNEQFF. The CDR3 region has the DNA TGCGCCAGCAGCTTATCGACAGCGAGCTCCTACAATGAGCAGTTCTTC.